This is a list of T cell receptor beta chains from one sample in a study of technical replicates of blood from several donors. Clones were sequenced by immunoSEQ multiplex PCR, and TCRdb holds only the in-frame ones, with some missing. The repertoire consists of around 80,000 clones, with about 91% occurring once and the leading ten covering 0.41%. The sample comprised T cells isolated from PBMCs. These receptors all stem from a human donor in good health. The CDR3 runs from the conserved cysteine through the conserved F or W. Fields, in order: clone size, V gene, J gene, D gene, CDR3 DNA, CDR3 protein. The D gene is left open where the match is weak. Some rows have no size entry. The others give once, few or many, or a class for an expanded clone.

>-|TRBV27|TRBJ2-1|-
TGTGCCAGCAGTTTGCGTAGCTCCTACAATGAGCAGTTCTTC
CASSLRSSYNEQFF
>few|TRBV29-1|TRBJ1-1|-
TGCAGCGGGGGAGGAGGGAACACTGAAGCTTTCTTT
CSGGGGNTEAFF
>-|TRBV25-1|TRBJ1-2|-
TGTGCCAGCAGTCCCCCTGGCGGGGTCTATGGCTACACCTTC
CASSPPGGVYGYTF
>-|TRBV19|TRBJ2-2|-
TGTGCCAGTAGTTATACAGCCACCGGGGAGCTGTTTTTT
CASSYTATGELFF
>once|TRBV6-6|TRBJ2-7|TRBD2
TGTGCCAGCAGACCTAGCGGGGCTTACGAGCAGTACTTC
CASRPSGAYEQYF
>-|TRBV30|TRBJ1-2|TRBD1
TGTGCCTGGACTGAGACAGGGCATTACGGCTACACCTTC
CAWTETGHYGYTF
>-|TRBV15|TRBJ1-2|-
TGTGCCACCAGCAGAGATGGGGCGGACTATGGCTACACCTTC
CATSRDGADYGYTF
>-|TRBV7-6|TRBJ2-1|-
TGTGCCAGCAGCTCATACCCCGGGGTATACAATGAGCAGTTCTTC
CASSSYPGVYNEQFF
>-|TRBV28|TRBJ1-1|TRBD1
TGTGCCAGCAGTCTTCCCCTCGGACAGGTACTGAACACTGAAGCTTTCTTT
CASSLPLGQVLNTEAFF
>-|TRBV5-1|TRBJ2-1|TRBD1
TGCGCCAGTCGGTACCGGGACAGTCTACATGATGAGCAGTTCTTC
CASRYRDSLHDEQFF
>-|TRBV19|TRBJ2-1|TRBD2
TGTGCCAGTAGTGACCTAGCGGGAGTGACAGATGAGCAGTTCTTC
CASSDLAGVTDEQFF
>-|TRBV18|TRBJ2-3|-
TGTGCCAGCTCACCTTTGGACACCGCGAGCTTT
CASSPLDTASF
>once|TRBV2|TRBJ2-7|TRBD2
TGTGCCAGCAGTAGACTAGCGGAGGAGGGATACGAGCAGTACTTC
CASSRLAEEGYEQYF
>few|TRBV5-1|TRBJ2-5|-
TGCGCCAGCAGCTGGGCGGGGCCCCAAGAGACCCAGTACTTC
CASSWAGPQETQYF
>-|TRBV6-6|TRBJ2-7|TRBD1
TGTGCCAGCAGCTGGGACAGCGGAACCTACGAGCAGTACTTC
CASSWDSGTYEQYF
>-|TRBV4-2|TRBJ2-7|TRBD2
TGTGCCAGCAGCCAACCCGTAGGACTAGCACCCTACGAGCAGTACTTC
CASSQPVGLAPYEQYF
>-|TRBV6-6|TRBJ2-2|-
TGTGCCAGCAGTTACAACAGGGAGAGCACCGGGGAGCTGTTTTTT
CASSYNRESTGELFF
>-|TRBV4-1|TRBJ2-3|TRBD1
TGCGCCAGCAGCCGGGGACAGGGGAATCCCTCTAGCACAGATACGCAGTATTTT
CASSRGQGNPSSTDTQYF
>-|TRBV9|TRBJ2-7|TRBD1
TGTGCCAGCAGCGTAGAGGGACAGGGAGACGAGCAGTACTTC
CASSVEGQGDEQYF
>-|TRBV30|TRBJ1-2|-
TGTGCCTGGAGTGGGACGGACAGAGCTAACTATGGCTACACCTTC
CAWSGTDRANYGYTF
>-|TRBV27|TRBJ1-1|TRBD1
TGTGCCAGCAGTTTAATGGGACAGTTTACTGAAGCTTTCTTT
CASSLMGQFTEAFF
>-|TRBV4-1|TRBJ2-1|TRBD2
TGCGCCAGCAGCTCAAGACGACTGTGGGGGAGGGAGGGCATTGAGCAGTTCTTC
CASSSRRLWGREGIEQFF
>-|TRBV9|TRBJ1-1|-
TGTGCCAGCAGCCCCCGGAGGTTTGTGGACACTGAAGCTTTCTTT
CASSPRRFVDTEAFF
>-|TRBV4-1|TRBJ2-3|TRBD2
TGCGCCAGCAGCCATGGGGCTAGCGGGAGCGCAGATACGCAGTATTTT
CASSHGASGSADTQYF
>-|TRBV28|TRBJ2-1|TRBD2
TGTGCCAGCAACCTCCGACAGGGTCTACTAGCGGGGTTCAATGAGCAGTTCTTC
CASNLRQGLLAGFNEQFF
>-|TRBV7-2|TRBJ2-5|-
TGTGCCAGCAGCTACAGGGAAGAGACCCAGTACTTC
CASSYREETQYF
>-|TRBV15|TRBJ2-7|-
TGTGCCACCAGCAGACCGGATAGCCGGTACGAGCAGTACTTC
CATSRPDSRYEQYF
>-|TRBV29-1|TRBJ1-2|-
TGCAGCGCCGCCGAAGGGGCGGTCCTAAGCTACACCTTC
CSAAEGAVLSYTF
>-|TRBV9|TRBJ2-3|TRBD2
TGTGCCAGCAGAGAGGGGACTAGCAGCACAGATACGCAGTATTTT
CASREGTSSTDTQYF
>-|TRBV7-9|TRBJ1-1|TRBD1
TGTGCCAGCAGCTTCGACAGGGGGCCGATGAACACTGAAGCTTTCTTT
CASSFDRGPMNTEAFF
>-|TRBV9|TRBJ2-7|-
TGTGCCAGCAGCGTTGAGGGGGGGTCCTACGAGCAGTACTTC
CASSVEGGSYEQYF
>-|TRBV27|TRBJ2-7|-
TGTGCCAGCAGTTTAGGTATCGAGAGCTCCTACGAGCAGTACTTC
CASSLGIESSYEQYF
>-|TRBV7-8|TRBJ2-7|-
TGTGCCAGCAGCCTCGGGTTGGTGGTCGGTTTGGACGAGCAGTACTTC
CASSLGLVVGLDEQYF
>-|TRBV28|TRBJ2-5|TRBD2
TGTGCCAGCAACCCGGCGGGAGGGCATGTAGAGACCCAGTACTTC
CASNPAGGHVETQYF
>few|TRBV9|TRBJ1-1|-
TGTGCCAGCAGCCCAGGCATGAACACTGAAGCTTTCTTT
CASSPGMNTEAFF
>-|TRBV15|TRBJ1-1|-
TGTGCCACCAGCAGAGACACGGGGAGAGTTGAAGCTTTCTTT
CATSRDTGRVEAFF
>-|TRBV2|TRBJ2-2|-
TGTGCCAGGGACGCGATTCAGGGCGCGAACACCGGGGAGCTGTTTTTT
CARDAIQGANTGELFF
>-|TRBV6-5|TRBJ2-1|TRBD2
TGTGCCAGCAGGCCTTGGACTAGCGGGGGTAATGAGCAGTTCTTC
CASRPWTSGGNEQFF
>few|TRBV11-3|TRBJ1-1|-
TGTGCCAGCACCAAAACGGGGGACACTGAAGCTTTCTTT
CASTKTGDTEAFF
>-|TRBV4-3|TRBJ1-4|-
TGCGCCAGCAGCCAAGATCTGGCAGGGAGGGAAAAACTGTTTTTT
CASSQDLAGREKLFF
>-|TRBV6-1|TRBJ2-7|TRBD2
TGTGCCAGCGGTTTGCGGGAGGATTACGAGCAGTACTTC
CASGLREDYEQYF
>-|TRBV5-6|TRBJ1-2|-
TGTGCCAGCAGCTTGTCTTTTGGCTACACCTTC
CASSLSFGYTF
>-|TRBV20-1|TRBJ2-7|-
TGCAGTGCTAGAGTTTCCGGGGAGCAGTACTTC
CSARVSGEQYF
>-|TRBV4-1|TRBJ2-7|TRBD2
TGCGCCAGCAGCCTGGGACTAGTTCTCTACGAGCAGTACTTC
CASSLGLVLYEQYF
>-|TRBV28|TRBJ1-2|-
TGTGCCAGCAGTTTTCGTGGGGGCGGGAGCTATGGCTACACCTTC
CASSFRGGGSYGYTF
>-|TRBV5-8|TRBJ2-3|-
TGTGCCAGCAGCCCGGGACTCCTCACAGATACGCAGTATTTT
CASSPGLLTDTQYF
>-|TRBV7-9|TRBJ2-1|-
TGTGCCAGCAGACTAAATAGCGGCCACAATGAGCAGTTCTTC
CASRLNSGHNEQFF